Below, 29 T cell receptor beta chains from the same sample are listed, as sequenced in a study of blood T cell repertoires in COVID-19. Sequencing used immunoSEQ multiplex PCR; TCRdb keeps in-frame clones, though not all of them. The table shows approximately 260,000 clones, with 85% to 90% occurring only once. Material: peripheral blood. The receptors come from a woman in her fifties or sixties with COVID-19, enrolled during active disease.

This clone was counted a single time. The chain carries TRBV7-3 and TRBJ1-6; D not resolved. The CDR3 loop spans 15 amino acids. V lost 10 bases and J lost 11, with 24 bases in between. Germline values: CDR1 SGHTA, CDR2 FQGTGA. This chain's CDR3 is CATKAERAAVTPLHF. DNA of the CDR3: TGTGCCACAAAAGCGGAGCGCGCGGCTGTTACACCCCTCCACTTT.

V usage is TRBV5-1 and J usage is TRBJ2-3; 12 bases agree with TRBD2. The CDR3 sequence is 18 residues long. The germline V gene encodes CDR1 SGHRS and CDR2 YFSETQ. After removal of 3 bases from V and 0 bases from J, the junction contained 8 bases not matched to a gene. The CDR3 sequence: CASSSNSGLAGSTDTQYF. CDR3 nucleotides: TGCGCCAGCAGCTCGAATTCGGGACTAGCGGGTAGCACAGATACGCAGTATTTT.

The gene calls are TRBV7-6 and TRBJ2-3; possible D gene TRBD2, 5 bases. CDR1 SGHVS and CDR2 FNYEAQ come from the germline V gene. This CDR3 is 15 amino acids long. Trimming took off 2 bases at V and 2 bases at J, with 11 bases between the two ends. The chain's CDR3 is CASSLSSGNTDTQYF. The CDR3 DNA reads TGTGCCAGCAGCTTATCCTCGGGGAACACAGATACGCAGTATTTT.

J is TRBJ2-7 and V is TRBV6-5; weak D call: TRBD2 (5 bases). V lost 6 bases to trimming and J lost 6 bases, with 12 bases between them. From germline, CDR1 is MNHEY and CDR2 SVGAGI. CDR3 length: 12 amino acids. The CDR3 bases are TGTGCCAGCAGAAGGAGGATGGGCGAGCAGTACTTC. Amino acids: CASRRRMGEQYF.

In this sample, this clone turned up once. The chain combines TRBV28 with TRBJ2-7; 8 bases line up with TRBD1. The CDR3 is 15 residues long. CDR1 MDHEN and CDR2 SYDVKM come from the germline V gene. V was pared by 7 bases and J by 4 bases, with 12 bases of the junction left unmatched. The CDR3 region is CASIPGQVFTYEQYF. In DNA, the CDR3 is TGTGCCAGCATACCGGGACAGGTCTTTACTTACGAGCAGTACTTC.

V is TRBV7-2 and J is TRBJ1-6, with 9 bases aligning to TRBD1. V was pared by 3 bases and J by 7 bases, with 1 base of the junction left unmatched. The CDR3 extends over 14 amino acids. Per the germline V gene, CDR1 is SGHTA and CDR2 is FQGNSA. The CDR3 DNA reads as TGTGCCAGCAGCTTCGGGACAGGGAATTCACCCCTCCACTTT. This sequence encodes CASSFGTGNSPLHF.

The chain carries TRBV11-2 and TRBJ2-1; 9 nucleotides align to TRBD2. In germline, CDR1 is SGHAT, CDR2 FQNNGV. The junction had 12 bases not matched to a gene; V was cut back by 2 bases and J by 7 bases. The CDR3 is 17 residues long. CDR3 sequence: CASSLFRLRGGVNEQFF. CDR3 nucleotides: TGTGCCAGCAGCTTATTTCGGTTGCGGGGGGGAGTGAATGAGCAGTTCTTC.

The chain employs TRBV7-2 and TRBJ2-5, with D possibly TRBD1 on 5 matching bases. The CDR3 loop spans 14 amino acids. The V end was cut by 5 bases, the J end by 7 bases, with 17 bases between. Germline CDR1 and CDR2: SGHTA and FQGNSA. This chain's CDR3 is CASSPGGAARTQYF. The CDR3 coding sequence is TGTGCCAGCAGCCCCGGTGGGGCCGCCAGGACCCAGTACTTC.

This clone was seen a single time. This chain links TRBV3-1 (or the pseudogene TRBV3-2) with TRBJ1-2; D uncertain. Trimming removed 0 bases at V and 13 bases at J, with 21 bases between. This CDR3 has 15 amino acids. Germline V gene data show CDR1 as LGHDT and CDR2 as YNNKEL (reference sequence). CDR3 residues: CASSQDLSSVRSFTF. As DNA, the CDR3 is TGTGCCAGCAGCCAAGATCTTTCTAGTGTCCGCTCCTTCACCTTC.

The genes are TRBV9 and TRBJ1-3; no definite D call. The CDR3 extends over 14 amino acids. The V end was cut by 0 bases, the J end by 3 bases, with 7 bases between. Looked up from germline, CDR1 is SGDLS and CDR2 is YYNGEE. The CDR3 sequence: CASSVVGDGNTIYF. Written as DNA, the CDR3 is TGTGCCAGCAGCGTAGTCGGGGATGGAAACACCATATATTTT.

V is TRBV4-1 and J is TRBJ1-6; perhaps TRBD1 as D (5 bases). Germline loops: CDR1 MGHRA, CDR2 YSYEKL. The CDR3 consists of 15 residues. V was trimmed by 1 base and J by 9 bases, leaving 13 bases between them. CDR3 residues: CASSQGGRALSPLHF. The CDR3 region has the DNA TGCGCCAGCAGCCAAGGTGGCAGGGCACTTTCACCCCTCCACTTT.

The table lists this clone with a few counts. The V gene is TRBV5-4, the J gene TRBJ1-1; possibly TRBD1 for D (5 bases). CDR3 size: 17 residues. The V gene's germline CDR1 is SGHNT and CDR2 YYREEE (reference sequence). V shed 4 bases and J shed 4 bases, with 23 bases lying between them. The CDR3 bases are TGTGCCAGCAGCCGTATGTTTACAGGCCTCGACGTCACTGAAGCTTTCTTT. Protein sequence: CASSRMFTGLDVTEAFF.

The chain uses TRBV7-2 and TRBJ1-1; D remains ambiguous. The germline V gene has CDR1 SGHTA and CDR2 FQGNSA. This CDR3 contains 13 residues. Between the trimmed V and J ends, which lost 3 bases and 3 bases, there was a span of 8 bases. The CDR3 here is CASSFMDYTEAFF. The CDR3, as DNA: TGTGCCAGCAGCTTTATGGACTACACTGAAGCTTTCTTT.

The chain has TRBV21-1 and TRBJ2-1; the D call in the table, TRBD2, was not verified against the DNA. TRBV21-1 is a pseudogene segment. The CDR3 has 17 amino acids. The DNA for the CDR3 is TGTGCCAGCAGCAAAGATGGTCTAGCGATCGGTACGAATGAGCAGTTCTTC. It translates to CASSKDGLAIGTNEQFF.

The DNA of the CDR3 is TGTGCCAGCAGCGTAGCAATGTCCTACGAGCAGTACTTC. This encodes CASSVAMSYEQYF. The V call is TRBV9, the J call TRBJ2-7; D is ambiguous. CDR1 and CDR2 from the germline V gene are SGDLS and YYNGEE. The CDR3 totals 13 residues. With 0 bases removed from V and 1 base from J, the gap between germline ends came to 5 bases.

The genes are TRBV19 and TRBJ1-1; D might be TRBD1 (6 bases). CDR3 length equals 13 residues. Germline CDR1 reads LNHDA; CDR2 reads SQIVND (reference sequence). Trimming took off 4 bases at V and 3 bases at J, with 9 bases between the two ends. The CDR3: CASSKQGYTEAFF. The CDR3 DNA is TGTGCCAGTAGTAAACAGGGCTACACTGAAGCTTTCTTT.

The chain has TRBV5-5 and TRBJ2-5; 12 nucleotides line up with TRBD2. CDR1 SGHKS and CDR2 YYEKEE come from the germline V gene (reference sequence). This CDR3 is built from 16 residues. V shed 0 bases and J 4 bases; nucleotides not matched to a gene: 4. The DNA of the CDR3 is TGTGCCAGCAGCTTGGAGCTGACTAGCGGGGGAGAGACCCAGTACTTC. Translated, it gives CASSLELTSGGETQYF.

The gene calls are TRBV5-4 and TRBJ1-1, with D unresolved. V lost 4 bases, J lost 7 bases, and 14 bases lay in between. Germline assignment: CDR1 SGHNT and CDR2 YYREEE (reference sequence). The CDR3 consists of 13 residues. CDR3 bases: TGTGCCAGCAGCCCCGGGAAGTGGATTGAAGCTTTCTTT. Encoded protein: CASSPGKWIEAFF.

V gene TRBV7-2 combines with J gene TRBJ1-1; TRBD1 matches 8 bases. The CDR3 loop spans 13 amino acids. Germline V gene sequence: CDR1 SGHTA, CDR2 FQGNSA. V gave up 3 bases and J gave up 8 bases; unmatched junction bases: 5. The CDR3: CASSLGDRSEAFF. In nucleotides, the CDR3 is TGTGCCAGCAGCTTGGGGGACAGGTCGGAAGCTTTCTTT.

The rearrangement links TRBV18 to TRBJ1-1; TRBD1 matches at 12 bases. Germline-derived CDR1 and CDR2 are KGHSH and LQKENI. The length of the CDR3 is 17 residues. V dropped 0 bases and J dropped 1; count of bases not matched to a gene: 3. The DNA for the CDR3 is TGTGCCAGCTCACCACCGGGGACAGGGGGCCCGAACACTGAAGCTTTCTTT. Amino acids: CASSPPGTGGPNTEAFF.

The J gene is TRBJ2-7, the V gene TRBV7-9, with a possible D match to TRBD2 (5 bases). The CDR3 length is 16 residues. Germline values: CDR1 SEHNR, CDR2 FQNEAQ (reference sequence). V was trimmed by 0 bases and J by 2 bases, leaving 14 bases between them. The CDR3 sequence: CASSLAVGEPAYEQYF. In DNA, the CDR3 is TGTGCCAGCAGCTTAGCCGTGGGAGAACCCGCCTACGAGCAGTACTTC.

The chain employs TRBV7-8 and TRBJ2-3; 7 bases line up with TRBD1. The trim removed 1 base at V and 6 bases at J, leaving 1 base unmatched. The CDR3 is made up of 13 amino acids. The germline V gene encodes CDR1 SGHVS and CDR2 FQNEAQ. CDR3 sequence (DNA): TGTGCCAGCAGCTTAGAGGACAGGGATACGCAGTATTTT. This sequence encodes CASSLEDRDTQYF.

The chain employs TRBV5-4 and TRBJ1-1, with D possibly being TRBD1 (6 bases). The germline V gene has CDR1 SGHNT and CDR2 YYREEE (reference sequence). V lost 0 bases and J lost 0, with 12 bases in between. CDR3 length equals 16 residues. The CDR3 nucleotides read TGTGCCAGCAGCTTGGATCTTACAGGGTTGAACACTGAAGCTTTCTTT. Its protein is CASSLDLTGLNTEAFF. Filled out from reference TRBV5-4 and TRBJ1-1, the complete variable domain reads ETGVTQSPTHLIKTRGQQVTLRCSSQSGHNTVSWYQQALGQGPQFIFQYYREEENGRGNFPPRFSGLQFPNYSSELNVNALELDDSALYLCASSLDLTGLNTEAFFGQGTRLTVV.

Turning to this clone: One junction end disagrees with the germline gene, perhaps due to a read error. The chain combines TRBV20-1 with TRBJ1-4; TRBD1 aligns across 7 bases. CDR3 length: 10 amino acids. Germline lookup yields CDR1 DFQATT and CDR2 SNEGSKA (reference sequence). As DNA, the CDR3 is TGCAGTGCGTCGGGGGCAGGGGGGATTTTT. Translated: CSASGAGGIF.

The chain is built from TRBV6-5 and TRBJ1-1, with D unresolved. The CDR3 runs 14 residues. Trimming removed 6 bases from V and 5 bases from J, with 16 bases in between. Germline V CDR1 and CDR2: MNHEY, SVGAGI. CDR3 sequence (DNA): TGTGCCAGCAGCCCGGCGGGAAGATCTACTGAAGCTTTCTTT. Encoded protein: CASSPAGRSTEAFF.

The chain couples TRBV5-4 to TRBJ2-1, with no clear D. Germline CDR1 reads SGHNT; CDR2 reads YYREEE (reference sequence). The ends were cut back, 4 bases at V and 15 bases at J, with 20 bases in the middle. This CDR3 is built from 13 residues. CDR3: CASSQTPQSIGFF. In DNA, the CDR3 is TGTGCCAGCAGCCAGACACCACAAAGTATAGGGTTCTTC.

CDR3 protein: CASSFQGVDNSPLHF. The CDR3 coding sequence is TGTGCCAGCAGCTTTCAGGGTGTGGATAATTCACCCCTCCACTTT. This chain links TRBV5-4 with TRBJ1-6, with a tentative D call TRBD1 (5 bases). Germline CDR1 reads SGHNT; CDR2 reads YYREEE (reference sequence). The CDR3 is 15 amino acids. Trimming pared 2 bases from V and 5 bases from J, leaving 11 bases between. Filled out from reference TRBV5-4 and TRBJ1-6, the complete variable domain reads ETGVTQSPTHLIKTRGQQVTLRCSSQSGHNTVSWYQQALGQGPQFIFQYYREEENGRGNFPPRFSGLQFPNYSSELNVNALELDDSALYLCASSFQGVDNSPLHFGNGTRLTVT.

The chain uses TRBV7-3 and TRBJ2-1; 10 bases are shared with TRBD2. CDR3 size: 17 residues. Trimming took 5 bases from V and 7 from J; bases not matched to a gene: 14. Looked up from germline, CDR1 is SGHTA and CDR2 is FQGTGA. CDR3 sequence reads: CASSPEAGGPIGNEQFF. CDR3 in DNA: TGTGCCAGCAGCCCAGAAGCGGGGGGGCCGATAGGGAATGAGCAGTTCTTC.

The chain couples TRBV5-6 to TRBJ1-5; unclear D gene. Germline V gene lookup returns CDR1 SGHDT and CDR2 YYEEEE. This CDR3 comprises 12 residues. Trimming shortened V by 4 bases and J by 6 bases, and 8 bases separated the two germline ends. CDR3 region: CASSPRGQPQHF. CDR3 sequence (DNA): TGTGCCAGCAGCCCCCGGGGTCAGCCCCAGCATTTT. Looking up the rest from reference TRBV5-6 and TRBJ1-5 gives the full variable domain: DAGVTQSPTHLIKTRGQQVTLRCSPKSGHDTVSWYQQALGQGPQFIFQYYEEEERQRGNFPDRFSGHQFPNYSSELNVNALLLGDSALYLCASSPRGQPQHFGDGTRLSIL.